This record looks at one TCR beta chain sequence and its context. Trimming shortened V by 1 base and J by 6 bases, and 19 bases separated the two germline ends. The germline V gene has CDR1 SEHNR and CDR2 FQNEAQ (reference sequence). CDR3 length: 16 residues. This sample is drawn from a study of blood T cell repertoires in COVID-19. Measured with immunoSEQ multiplex PCR; TCRdb has only the in-frame clones, and not every one. The sample consists of some 150,000 clones, approximately 80% of them appearing once. The chain couples TRBV7-9 to TRBJ2-7; no clear D gene. Sample: peripheral blood. The sequence came from a woman aged 45-60 years with acute or convalescent COVID-19. CDR3 sequence reads: CASSLESAAAWFEQYF. CDR3 nucleotide sequence: TGTGCCAGCAGCTTAGAATCGGCCGCGGCGTGGTTCGAGCAGTACTTC.